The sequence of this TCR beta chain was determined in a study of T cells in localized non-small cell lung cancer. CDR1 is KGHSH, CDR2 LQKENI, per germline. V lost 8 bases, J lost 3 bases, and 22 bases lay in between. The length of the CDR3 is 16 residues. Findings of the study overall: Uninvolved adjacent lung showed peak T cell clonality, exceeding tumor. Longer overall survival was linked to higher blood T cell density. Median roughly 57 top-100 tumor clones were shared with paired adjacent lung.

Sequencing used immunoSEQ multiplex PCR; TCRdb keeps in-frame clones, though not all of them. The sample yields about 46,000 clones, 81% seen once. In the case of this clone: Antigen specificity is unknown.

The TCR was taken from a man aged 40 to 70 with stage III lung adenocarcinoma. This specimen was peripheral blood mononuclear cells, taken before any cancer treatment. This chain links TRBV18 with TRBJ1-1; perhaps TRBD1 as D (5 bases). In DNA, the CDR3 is TGTGCCAGCACCCAAATAATACAGGACTCCGACACTGAAGCTTTCTTT. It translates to CASTQIIQDSDTEAFF.